This T cell receptor beta chain appears in the sequencing data of a study of blood T cells in healthy people across ages. Study-wide results and caveats: One million T cells yielded diversity estimates that were considered underestimates.

With regard to this clonotype: Its antigen is still unknown.

Through a sample-barcoded 5' primer and a J-beta primer mix, a second PCR was run for roughly 6 to 11 cycles. Per-sample output comprised a minimum of 2.5 million paired-end reads containing CDR3. TCRdb processed the 5' RACE reads anew with MiXCR; each CDR3 protein has one entry. The sample records about 700,000 distinct CDR3 sequences, 32% being singletons. The ends were cut back, 3 bases at V and 0 bases at J, with 3 bases in the middle. The CDR3 length is 13 residues. Germline values: CDR1 DFQATT, CDR2 SNEGSKA (reference sequence). The specimen was blood. This chain links TRBV20-1 with TRBJ2-6, with D hard to call. This clonotype originated in an elderly woman in good health. CDR3 DNA sequence: TGCAGTGCTAGCGGCTCTGGGGCCAACGTCCTGACTTTC. Its protein is CSASGSGANVLTF.